Included here is one T cell receptor beta chain sequence, with context. Original analysis: It was from reference gene primer amplification that nucleated cell counts were estimated. Method: immunoSEQ multiplex PCR; TCRdb's copy keeps in-frame clones and lacks some. V and J calls and clone size come straight from that table; D and trimming were deduced from the DNA. Of 30,000 to 45,000 clones in the sample, about 81% are singletons; the top ten hold about 45%. This sample is drawn from a study of blood T cell repertoires in COVID-19. Study overall: COVID-19 samples, acute and convalescent, were from the United States, Italy and Spain. Nucleic acid was either cDNA or gDNA, and it came from T cells, B-cell-depleted T cells, or PBMCs.

CDR1 MNHEY and CDR2 SVGAGI come from the germline V gene. The CDR3 is 15 amino acids. Trimming took 5 bases from V and 1 from J, leaving 13 bases between them. The sequenced material came from peripheral blood. V gene TRBV6-5 combines with J gene TRBJ2-3, with a tentative D call TRBD2 (6 bases). This receptor was taken from a human donor in a cohort sampled during active or convalescent COVID-19. The donor label of this sample is uncertain. CDR3 coding DNA: TGTGCCAGCAGTCGGGACTCCCTAGGCACAGATACGCAGTATTTT. It encodes CASSRDSLGTDTQYF.